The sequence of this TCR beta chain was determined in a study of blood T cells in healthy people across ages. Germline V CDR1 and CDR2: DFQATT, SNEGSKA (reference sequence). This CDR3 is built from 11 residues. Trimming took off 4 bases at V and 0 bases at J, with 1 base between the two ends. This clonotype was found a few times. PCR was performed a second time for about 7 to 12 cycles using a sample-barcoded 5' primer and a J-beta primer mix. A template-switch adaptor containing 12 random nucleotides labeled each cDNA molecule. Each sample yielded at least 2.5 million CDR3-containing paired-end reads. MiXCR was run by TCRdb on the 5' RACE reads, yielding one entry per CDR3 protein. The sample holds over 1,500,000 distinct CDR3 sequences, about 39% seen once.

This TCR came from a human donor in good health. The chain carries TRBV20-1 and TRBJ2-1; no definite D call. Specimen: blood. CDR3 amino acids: CSATSYNEQFF. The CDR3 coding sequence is TGCAGTGCTACCTCCTACAATGAGCAGTTCTTC.